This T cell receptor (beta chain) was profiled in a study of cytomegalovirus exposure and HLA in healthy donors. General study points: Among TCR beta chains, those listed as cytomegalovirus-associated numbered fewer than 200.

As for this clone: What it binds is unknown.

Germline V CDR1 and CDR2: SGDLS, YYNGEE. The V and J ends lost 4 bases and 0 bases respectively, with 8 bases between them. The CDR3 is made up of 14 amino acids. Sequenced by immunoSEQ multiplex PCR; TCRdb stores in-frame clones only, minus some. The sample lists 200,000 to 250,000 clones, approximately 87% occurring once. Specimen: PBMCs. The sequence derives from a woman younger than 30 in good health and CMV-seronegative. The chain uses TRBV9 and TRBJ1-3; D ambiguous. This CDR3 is CASSPRPSGNTIYF. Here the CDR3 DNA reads TGTGCCAGCAGCCCAAGGCCCTCTGGAAACACCATATATTTT. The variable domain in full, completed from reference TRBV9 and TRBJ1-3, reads DSGVTQTPKHLITATGQRVTLRCSPRSGDLSVYWYQQSLDQGLQFLIQYYNGEERAKGNILERFSAQQFPDLHSELNLSSLELGDSALYFCASSPRPSGNTIYFGEGSWLTVV.